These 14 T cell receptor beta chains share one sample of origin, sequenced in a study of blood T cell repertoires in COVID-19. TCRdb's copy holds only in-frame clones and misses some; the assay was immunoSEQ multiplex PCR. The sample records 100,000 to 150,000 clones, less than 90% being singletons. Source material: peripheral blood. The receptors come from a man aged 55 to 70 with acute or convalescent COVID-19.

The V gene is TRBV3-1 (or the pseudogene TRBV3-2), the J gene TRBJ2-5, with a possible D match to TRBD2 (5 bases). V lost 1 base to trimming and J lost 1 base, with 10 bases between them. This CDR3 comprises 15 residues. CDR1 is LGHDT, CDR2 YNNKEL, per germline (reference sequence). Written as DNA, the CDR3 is TGTGCCAGCAGCCAAGCAACTAGTCTCCAAGAGACCCAGTACTTC. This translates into CASSQATSLQETQYF.

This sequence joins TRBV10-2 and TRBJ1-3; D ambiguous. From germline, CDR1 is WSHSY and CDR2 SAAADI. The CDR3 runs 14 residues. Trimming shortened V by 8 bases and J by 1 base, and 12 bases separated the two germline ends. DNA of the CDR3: TGCGCCAGCGCAGGAAACCCTTCTGGAAACACCATATATTTT. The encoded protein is CASAGNPSGNTIYF.

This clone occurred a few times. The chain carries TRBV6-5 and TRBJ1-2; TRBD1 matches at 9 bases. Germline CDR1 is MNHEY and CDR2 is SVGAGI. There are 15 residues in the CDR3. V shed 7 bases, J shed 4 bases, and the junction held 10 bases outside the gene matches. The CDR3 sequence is CASTSGTGSLYGYTF. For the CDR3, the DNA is TGTGCCAGCACCTCAGGGACAGGGTCCCTCTATGGCTACACCTTC.

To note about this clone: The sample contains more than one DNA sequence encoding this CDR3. The CDR3 is CASSYRGVGNTEAFF. In nucleotides, the CDR3 is TGTGCCAGCAGTTACCGGGGGGTGGGGAACACTGAAGCTTTCTTT. The chain has TRBV6-5 and TRBJ1-1, with a tentative D call TRBD1 (5 bases). This CDR3 contains 15 residues. V was shortened by 2 bases and J by 1 base, with 11 bases between the two germline ends. Germline loops: CDR1 MNHEY, CDR2 SVGAGI.

The CDR3 coding sequence is TGTGCCAGCAGCTTGGCAGGGGGCATCTACAATGAGCAGTTCTTC. This gives the protein CASSLAGGIYNEQFF. The chain has TRBV7-3 and TRBJ2-1; 8 nucleotides line up with TRBD1. Germline V lookup: CDR1 SGHTA, CDR2 FQGTGA. V lost 3 bases and J lost 3; bases outside the gene matches: 4. There are 15 residues in the CDR3.

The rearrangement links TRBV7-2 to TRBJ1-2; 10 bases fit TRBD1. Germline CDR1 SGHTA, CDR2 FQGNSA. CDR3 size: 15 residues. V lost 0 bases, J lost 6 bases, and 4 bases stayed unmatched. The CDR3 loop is CASSLAFGTGDGYTF. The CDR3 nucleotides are TGTGCCAGCAGCTTAGCGTTCGGGACAGGGGATGGCTACACCTTC.

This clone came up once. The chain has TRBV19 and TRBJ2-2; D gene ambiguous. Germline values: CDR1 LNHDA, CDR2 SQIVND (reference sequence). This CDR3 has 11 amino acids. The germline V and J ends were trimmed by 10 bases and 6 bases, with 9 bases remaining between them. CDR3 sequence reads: CATTRAGELFF. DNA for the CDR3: TGTGCCACGACCCGGGCCGGGGAGCTGTTTTTT.

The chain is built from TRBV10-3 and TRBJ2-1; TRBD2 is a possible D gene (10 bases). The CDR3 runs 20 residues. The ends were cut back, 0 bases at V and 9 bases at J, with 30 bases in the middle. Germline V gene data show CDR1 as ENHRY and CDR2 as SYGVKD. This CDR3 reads CAISESVGTGRLAGVGEQFF. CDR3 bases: TGTGCCATCAGTGAGTCAGTGGGGACAGGGCGGCTAGCGGGAGTCGGTGAGCAGTTCTTC.

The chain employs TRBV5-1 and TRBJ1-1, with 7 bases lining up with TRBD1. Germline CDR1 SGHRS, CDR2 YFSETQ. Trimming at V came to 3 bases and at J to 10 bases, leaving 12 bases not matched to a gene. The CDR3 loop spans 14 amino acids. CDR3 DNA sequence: TGCGCCAGCAGCTCCACCGACAGGGCGCCCGGAGCTTTCTTT. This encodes CASSSTDRAPGAFF.

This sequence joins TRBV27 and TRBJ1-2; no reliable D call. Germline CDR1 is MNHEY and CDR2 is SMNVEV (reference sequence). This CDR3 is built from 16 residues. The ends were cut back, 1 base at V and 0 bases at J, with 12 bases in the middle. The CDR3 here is CASSLLAETTNYGYTF. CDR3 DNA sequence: TGTGCCAGCAGTTTATTGGCAGAAACGACTAACTATGGCTACACCTTC.

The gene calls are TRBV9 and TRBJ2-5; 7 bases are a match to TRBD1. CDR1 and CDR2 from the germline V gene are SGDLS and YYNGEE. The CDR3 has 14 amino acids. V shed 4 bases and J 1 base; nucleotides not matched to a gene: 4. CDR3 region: CASSPRQGQETQYF. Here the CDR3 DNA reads TGTGCCAGCAGCCCCCGACAGGGCCAAGAGACCCAGTACTTC.

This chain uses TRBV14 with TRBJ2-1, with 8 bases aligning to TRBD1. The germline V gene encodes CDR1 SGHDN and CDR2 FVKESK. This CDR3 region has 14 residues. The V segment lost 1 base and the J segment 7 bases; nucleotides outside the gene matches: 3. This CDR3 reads CASSQVQGANEQFF. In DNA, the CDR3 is TGTGCCAGCAGCCAAGTGCAGGGGGCGAATGAGCAGTTCTTC.

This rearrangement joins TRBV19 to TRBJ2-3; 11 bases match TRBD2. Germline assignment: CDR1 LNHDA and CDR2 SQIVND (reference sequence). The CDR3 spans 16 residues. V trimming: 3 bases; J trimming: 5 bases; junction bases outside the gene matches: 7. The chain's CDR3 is CASSIKTSGAVDTQYF. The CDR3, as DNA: TGTGCCAGTAGTATCAAGACTAGCGGGGCTGTAGATACGCAGTATTTT.

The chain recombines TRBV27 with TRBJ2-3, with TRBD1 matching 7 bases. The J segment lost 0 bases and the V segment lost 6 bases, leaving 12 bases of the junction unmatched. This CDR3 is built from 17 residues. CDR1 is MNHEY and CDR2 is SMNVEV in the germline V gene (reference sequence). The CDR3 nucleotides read TGTGCCAGCAGACCAAGGGACAGACGATCTAGCACAGATACGCAGTATTTT. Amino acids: CASRPRDRRSSTDTQYF.